Described below is a single T cell receptor beta chain sequence and its context. Germline loops: CDR1 MDHEN, CDR2 SYDVKM. The CDR3 loop spans 15 amino acids. V shed 5 bases and J 5 bases; nucleotides not matched to a gene: 9. This specimen comes from a study of Graves' ophthalmopathy and Graves' hyperthyroidism. Clinical symptoms and serum thyroxine were used for diagnosis; TRAb, thyroid ultrasound and orbital computed tomography were also relied on. Transcripts of RNA were the source for amplifying TCR beta CDR3 regions. RT-PCR with HTBI primers came first, then second-round multiplex PCR. Via MiXCR, TCRdb re-called the multiplex PCR reads, giving one row per CDR3 protein. The sample includes about 340,000 distinct CDR3 sequences, about a sixth of them seen just once.

The receptor was isolated from an adult man with Graves' ophthalmopathy. Specimen: peripheral blood. The chain links TRBV28 to TRBJ2-7; TRBD2 agrees at 10 bases. Written as DNA, the CDR3 is TGTGCCAGCAGTCCCCTAGCGGGAGAGCTCCACGAGCAGTACTTC. It encodes CASSPLAGELHEQYF.